This TCR beta chain was identified in a study of monozygotic twins with inflammatory bowel disease (dated by TCRdb to between 2018 and 2021). Study-level background: The complete study included approximately 28 monozygotic twin pairs: 19 IBD-discordant Danish pairs and nine German pairs, of which four were IBD-concordant and five were IBD-discordant. The search for disease-associated traits relied mainly on comparing IBD patients with their genetically identical healthy co-twins within discordant pairs. Each individual had, on average, about 151 000 unique TCRalpha sequences and 181 000 unique TCRbeta sequences available for analysis. The research as a whole found: Because patients received different immunosuppressive treatments, the repertoires may have picked up extra background noise and variability between individuals. The results gave no support for a single strong signal or clonotype linked to IBD. Different T cell subtypes could not be distinguished in the analysis. A decrease in TCRbeta repertoire diversity, as measured by inverse Simpson index, was observed in IBD patients compared with their healthy co-twins. Compared with healthy twins, IBD patients had fewer clonotypes in common with other individuals, a difference most pronounced in patients showing signs of disease activity. Repertoire similarity did not differ between concordant and discordant twins, which could be due to limited statistical power.

The germline V gene yields KGHSH for CDR1 and LQKENI for CDR2. From its cysteine to its phenylalanine, the CDR3 spans 15 amino acids. The protein alone is recorded here. From each donor, a roughly 2.7 ml peripheral blood sample was collected into PAXgene tubes and kept at -80 degrees C. Without T cell sorting, total RNA was isolated from whole blood using the PAXgene blood miRNA kit on an automated QIAcube. Peripheral blood from monozygotic twin pairs, either concordant or discordant for inflammatory bowel disease, underwent deep TCRalpha and TCRbeta repertoire profiling that used unique molecular barcoding. Smoking habits were recorded for all twin pairs, and each individual was classified as a current, former or never smoker. The library was prepared using 5' RACE. Preparation of each TCR library used approximately 3,500 ng of total RNA. cDNA was synthesized with SMARTScribe reverse transcriptase in eight separate reactions per sample. During cDNA synthesis, template switching was used to introduce unique molecular identifiers that contained a 6-nucleotide sample barcode. Amplification of TCRalpha and TCRbeta cDNA involved two nested PCRs of 16 and 9 cycles, and each PCR was followed by bead purification. Before amplification, cDNA was treated with uracil DNA-glycosylase and purified using the QIAquick PCR purification kit. The second PCR added Illumina TruSeq-compatible adapters along with sample-specific barcodes. Library quality and concentration were assessed using TapeStation and Qubit, and 5 to 6 ng of each library was pooled. Pooled libraries were sequenced on an Illumina HiSeq2500 single-index Rapid Run with 2 x 100 bp reads and custom sequencing primers. In the source study's methods: UMI-based consensus assembly with MiGEC version 1.2.6 was used to correct PCR and sequencing errors. MiXCR version 2.1.1 was used for V(D)J alignment, clonotype assembly and CDR3 extraction. Gene usage, clonotype sharing and MAIT/NKT TCR abundance were normalised by analysing the top 1000, 10 000 and 20 000 clonotypes per sample. Diversity was computed as the inverse Simpson index with the vegan R package after downsampling to 27 000 UMIs. Paired Mann-Whitney U tests were applied to discordant twin pairs, with Benjamini-Hochberg correction for multiple testing. The reads underwent TCRdb reprocessing, giving one record for each CDR3 protein sequence and no DNA. TCRdb's processing, not the authors' own work, is the source of the V and J calls. The sample's clone listing holds approximately 420,000 distinct CDR3 sequences. The biggest ten clones account for 2% to 3% of the sample.

Of note for this clonotype: The antigen it recognizes is unknown.

The chain was built from TRBV18 and TRBJ1-1; TCRdb outputs TRBD1, but without DNA this stays unchecked. The clonotype originates from a human donor with ulcerative colitis or Crohn's disease, or a healthy co-twin of an affected twin (not recorded which). Sequenced input: blood. This receptor has the CDR3 CASSQRPSPNTEAFF.